This section outlines one T cell receptor beta chain sequence together with its context. Per germline, CDR1 MGHRA and CDR2 YSYEKL. The CDR3 extends over 14 amino acids. V was clipped by 2 bases and J by 3 bases, with 10 bases between them. As handled by the study authors: From reference gene primer amplification, estimates of nucleated cell counts were derived. The method was immunoSEQ multiplex PCR; TCRdb's version includes in-frame clones alone and lacks a portion of them. V and J calls and clone size come straight from that table; D and trimming were deduced from the DNA. Among more than 85,000 clones listed, around 73% were seen once. This entry is derived from a study of blood T cell repertoires in COVID-19. Study as a whole: COVID-19 samples from acute and convalescent phases originated in the United States, Italy and Spain. T cells, B-cell-depleted T cells, or PBMCs supplied cDNA or gDNA.

The rearrangement uses TRBV4-1 and TRBJ2-5; D gene unclear. The sample taken for sequencing was peripheral blood. This sequence was found in a man between 60 and 70 years old with active or convalescent COVID-19. Here the CDR3 DNA reads TGCGCCAGCAGCCAAATAGCCCAAGAAGAGACCCAGTACTTC. This translates into CASSQIAQEETQYF.